The present TCR beta chain was sequenced within a study of CXCR3-negative and CXCR3-positive naive CD8 T cells. UMI-labeled TRB cDNA libraries were prepared by 5' RACE. TCRdb re-called the 5' RACE reads; one entry per CDR3 protein, DNA not given. This sample carries just over 3,500 distinct CDR3 sequences, with under 2% going to the ten biggest clones. The CDR3 spans 15 residues. Germline CDR1 reads PRHDT; CDR2 reads FYEKMQ (reference sequence). This clonotype registers medium-sized (0.01 to 0.1%) by frequency. The receptor's source is a human donor in good health. Some clones in this sample may be carry-over from other donors' samples. The V gene is TRBV13, the J gene TRBJ1-3; TCRdb proposes TRBD1, but this gene call is untestable without DNA. Sequenced input: naive CXCR3- CD8+ T cells from blood. Subset given: CD45RO-CCR7+CD27+CD95- naive CD8+ T cells lacking CXCR3 (TNR3-). The CDR3 protein is CASSLRGAGGNTIYF.